The table lists the clone carrying this TCR beta chain with a few counts. Its antigen is as yet unknown. A second PCR, run for about 7 to 11 cycles, used a sample-barcoded 5' primer plus a J-beta primer mix. One entry per CDR3 protein, called by TCRdb with MiXCR from the 5' RACE reads. The profile shows roughly 1,500,000 distinct CDR3 sequences, about 35% of them singletons. The sample is drawn from a study of blood T cells in healthy people across ages. Study conclusions and caveats: Among long-lived donors, naive CD4+ cells were more numerous and diversity higher than in aged donors. The study lacked donor CMV status, which possibly confounded expanded clonotype changes.

Germline V gene data show CDR1 as SGHTA and CDR2 as FQGNSA. This CDR3 has 14 residues. Trimming pared 3 bases from V and 4 bases from J, leaving 12 bases between. The origin of this receptor is a woman aged 25 to 39 in good health. The rearrangement uses TRBV7-2 and TRBJ1-2, with a possible D match to TRBD1 (5 bases). Sequencing input: blood. The DNA for the CDR3 is TGTGCCAGCAGCTTGAATGTGGGGGTCTATGGCTACACCTTC. Translated: CASSLNVGVYGYTF.